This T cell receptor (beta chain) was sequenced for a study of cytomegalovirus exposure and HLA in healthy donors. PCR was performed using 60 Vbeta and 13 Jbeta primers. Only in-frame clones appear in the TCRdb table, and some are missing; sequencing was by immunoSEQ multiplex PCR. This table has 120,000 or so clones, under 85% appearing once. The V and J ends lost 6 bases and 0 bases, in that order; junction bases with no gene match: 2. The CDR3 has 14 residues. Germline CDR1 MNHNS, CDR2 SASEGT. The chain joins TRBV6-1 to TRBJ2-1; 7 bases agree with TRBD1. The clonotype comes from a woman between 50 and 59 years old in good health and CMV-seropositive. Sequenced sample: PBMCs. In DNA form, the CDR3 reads TGTGCCAGCAGCGGACAGGTCTCCTACAATGAGCAGTTCTTC. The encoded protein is CASSGQVSYNEQFF.